The 8 T cell receptor beta chains given below trace back to one sample, sequenced in a study of early T cells in non-severe SARS-CoV-2 infection. TCRdb re-analysed the 5' RACE reads in MiXCR, keeping a single row per CDR3 protein. This table holds over 100,000 distinct CDR3 sequences, under 15% found once. Sequencing was carried out using whole blood. These receptors were obtained from an adult who was a healthcare worker with PCR-confirmed SARS-CoV-2 infection or an uninfected control (not recorded which).

This clonotype showed up many times. DNA for the CDR3: TGTGCCAGCAGTTATTCAGGGGATGAAGCTTTCTTT. Its translation is CASSYSGDEAFF. The chain joins TRBV6-2 or TRBV6-3 to TRBJ1-1, with D possibly matching TRBD1 (6 bases). Trimming pared 3 bases from V and 7 bases from J, leaving 9 bases between. Germline CDR1 is MNHEY and CDR2 is SVGEGT. The CDR3 has 12 residues.

This clonotype was detected ten times or more. This rearrangement joins TRBV7-3 to TRBJ2-2, with 7 bases that match TRBD1. The germline CDR1 and CDR2 sequences are SGHTA and FQGTGA. CDR3 size: 16 residues. V shed 2 bases and J 4 bases; nucleotides not matched to a gene: 7. CDR3 region: CASSLGAGGTTGELFF. CDR3 nucleotide sequence: TGTGCCAGCAGCTTAGGGGCAGGGGGAACCACCGGGGAGCTGTTTTTT.

The chain employs TRBV27 and TRBJ1-1; unclear D gene. Trimming shortened V by 10 bases and J by 7 bases, and 16 bases separated the two germline ends. The CDR3 runs to 12 residues. CDR1 is MNHEY and CDR2 is SMNVEV in the germline V gene (reference sequence). The CDR3 sequence is CATVRGPNEAFF. In DNA form, the CDR3 reads TGTGCCACGGTCCGAGGGCCCAATGAAGCTTTCTTT.

This clonotype was picked up a small number of times. This rearrangement joins TRBV6-1 to TRBJ2-5, with 7 bases matching TRBD1. The CDR3 contains 14 residues. The germline CDR1 and CDR2 sequences are MNHNS and SASEGT. J gave up 4 bases and V 10 bases, and 12 bases lay outside the gene matches. CDR3 bases: TGTGCCACCAACCCGAGTACAGGGGTAGAGACCCAGTACTTC. Amino acid sequence: CATNPSTGVETQYF.

With respect to this clonotype: A much more abundant neighbour one base away suggests this may be a read error. The rearrangement links TRBV20-1 to TRBJ1-1; D is undetermined. This CDR3 is built from 11 residues. Germline CDR1 and CDR2: DFQATT and SNEGSKA (reference sequence). CDR3 DNA sequence: TGCAGTGCTAGAGATAACACTAAAGCTTTCTTT. This gives the protein CSARDNTKAFF.

V is TRBV9 and J is TRBJ2-1; weak D call: TRBD2 (6 bases). The CDR3 has 13 amino acids. V dropped 7 bases and J dropped 2 bases, with 10 bases sitting between them. Germline V gives CDR1 SGDLS, CDR2 YYNGEE. CDR3 residues: CASGAGTYNEQFF. The CDR3 nucleotides are TGTGCCAGCGGTGCGGGGACCTACAATGAGCAGTTCTTC. Together with reference TRBV9 and TRBJ2-1, the CDR3 gives the full variable domain: DSGVTQTPKHLITATGQRVTLRCSPRSGDLSVYWYQQSLDQGLQFLIQYYNGEERAKGNILERFSAQQFPDLHSELNLSSLELGDSALYFCASGAGTYNEQFFGPGTRLTVL.

This clonotype was seen just once. This chain links TRBV5-1 with TRBJ1-1; D unclear. V lost 0 bases to trimming and J lost 3 bases, with 6 bases between them. Germline V gene data show CDR1 as SGHRS and CDR2 as YFSETQ. This CDR3 has 13 amino acids. CDR3 sequence (DNA): TGCGCCAGCAGCTTGGCCGGGGACACTGAAGCTTTCTTT. This translates into CASSLAGDTEAFF.

The table lists this clonotype with a few counts. The gene calls are TRBV7-2 and TRBJ2-7, with D maybe TRBD2 (6 bases). Germline assignment: CDR1 SGHTA and CDR2 FQGNSA. Trimming took off 2 bases at V and 3 bases at J, with 11 bases between the two ends. The CDR3 is 14 amino acids. CDR3 DNA: TGTGCCAGCAGCTTATTGGTGACTAGCTACGAGCAGTACTTC. Residues: CASSLLVTSYEQYF.